Listed below are T cell receptor beta chains from one sample, sequenced in a study of blood T cell repertoires in COVID-19. The table came from immunoSEQ multiplex PCR; TCRdb's copy has only in-frame clones and leaves some out. The sample has 120,000 to 150,000 clones, roughly 86% seen once. Sequencing was carried out using peripheral blood. These receptors came from a man aged 45-65 years with active or convalescent COVID-19. Each CDR3 is given with its conserved first and last residue. A D gene is named only where the DNA matches it firmly. Clone sizes are given selectively: once, few, many, or a class where the clone is expanded.

-	TRBV12-3/TRBV12-4	TRBJ1-4	-	TGTGCCAGCACCTATCGTTCGAGGGAAAAACTGTTTTTT	CASTYRSREKLFF
-	TRBV9	TRBJ2-5	TRBD1	TGTGCCAGCAGCGGAGGGACAGGAGCACAAGAGACCCAGTACTTC	CASSGGTGAQETQYF
-	TRBV5-1	TRBJ1-2	TRBD1	TGCGCCAGCAGCGAGGACAGGGTCGATGGCTACACCTTC	CASSEDRVDGYTF
-	TRBV18	TRBJ1-5	-	TGTGCCAGCTCACCCTCACGACTGGTTACCAATCAGCCCCAGCATTTT	CASSPSRLVTNQPQHF
-	TRBV5-1	TRBJ1-1	-	TGCGCCAGCAGCTACACAGTGAAGAACACTGAAGCTTTCTTT	CASSYTVKNTEAFF
-	TRBV5-1	TRBJ1-1	-	TGCGCCAGCAGCTCGAGGACATTGAACACTGAAGCTTTCTTT	CASSSRTLNTEAFF
-	TRBV10-3	TRBJ2-3	TRBD1	TGTGCCATCAGAGGGACAGGGGAGGGAGATACGCAGTATTTT	CAIRGTGEGDTQYF
-	TRBV11-2	TRBJ2-5	-	TGTGCCAGCAGCTTAGTCGGTGCGAACCAAGAGACCCAGTACTTC	CASSLVGANQETQYF
-	TRBV25-1	TRBJ1-1	-	TGTGCCAGCAGTGCCGGGGGTCAAGCTTTCTTT	CASSAGGQAFF
once	TRBV9	TRBJ1-5	TRBD1	TGTGCCAGCAGCGCGACGACAGGGGGCCGTGGTCAGCCCCAGCATTTT	CASSATTGGRGQPQHF
-	TRBV9	TRBJ2-5	-	TGTGCCAGCAGCCCTCTGGGAGGTCGGGAGACCCAGTACTTC	CASSPLGGRETQYF
once	TRBV28	TRBJ1-2	-	TGTGCCAGCAGCTTAACCCCAACTAGGTATGGCTACACCTTC	CASSLTPTRYGYTF